Included here is one T cell receptor beta chain sequence, with context. This clonotype was counted many times. The specificity of this receptor is unknown. No much larger clone exists at a distance of one base, and base qualities are not known. Ophthalmopathy patients had moderately to severely active disease, Clinical Activity Score of at least 3, NOSPECS grade of at least 4, and disease duration under 3 months. Patients with other autoimmune diseases, uncontrolled infections, pregnancy or lactation were excluded. Clinical symptoms, serum thyroxine, TRAb, thyroid ultrasound and orbital computed tomography were used for diagnosis. Ficoll-Paque density gradient centrifugation was used to isolate PBMCs from around 10 ml of fresh peripheral blood. Total RNA was extracted with Trizol reagent and quality-checked on an Agilent 2100 Bioanalyzer. This specimen belongs to a study of Graves' ophthalmopathy and Graves' hyperthyroidism listed by TCRdb under 2018. As for the study more broadly: Peripheral blood was collected at initial diagnosis, prior to any treatment. The study used TCR beta repertoire signatures to distinguish Graves' ophthalmopathy from Graves' hyperthyroidism and to predict progression to ophthalmopathy. In total, 135 blood samples were TCR-sequenced: around 42 ophthalmopathy, some 75 hyperthyroidism and about 17 hyperthyroidism-to-ophthalmopathy patients. To explore V-J signatures distinguishing ophthalmopathy from hyperthyroidism, a discovery set of approximately 100 patients (about 43 ophthalmopathy, about 57 stable hyperthyroidism) was enrolled. An independent validation cohort comprised some 19 hyperthyroidism patients and 15 to 17 patients who later progressed from hyperthyroidism to ophthalmopathy. In more than five hyperthyroidism patients, T-cell repertoires of thyroid tissue and blood were compared. Once sampling was done, hyperthyroidism patients were given methimazole at a starting dose of 30 mg daily, while ophthalmopathy patients were given high-dose intravenous methylprednisolone. The roughly 91 discovery patients were randomly divided into training and test sets at a 7:3 ratio.

The germline V gene supplies CDR1 MDHEN and CDR2 SYDVKM. V drops 5 bases and J drops 7 bases, leaving 17 bases in between. From the cysteine up to the phenylalanine, the CDR3 has a length of 14 residues. Only the CDR3 part of the read is kept: 42 bases, read in frame from the first base. For repertoire sequencing, the TCR beta CDR3 regions were amplified from RNA transcripts. The first round of RT-PCR was done with HTBI primers and the Qiagen OneStep RT-PCR kit, and was followed by a second round of multiplex PCR, then size selection and purification. Sequencing of the libraries was carried out on an Illumina HiSeq2000 in paired-end mode with 100 bp reads. Under the source paper's analysis protocol: SOAPnuke was used for read processing, and reads with adapters, uncalled bases, a mean Phred below 15, or no exact constant-primer or identifier match were discarded. High-quality paired reads were merged with COPE v1.2.5. Unique nucleotide sequences were defined as clonotypes and aligned to IMGT TRB V, D and J references using MiTCR v1.1. Analysis was restricted to V-J combinations with a frequency above 0.0001, which covered about 99% of repertoires. For each V-J combination, a TCR clonal expansion and chaos score was defined as F50 clonal expansion divided by the chaos observed in the TCRdist matrix. Welch's t-statistics and random forest were used to reduce features to 10 to 15 V-J combinations, which were fed into a naive Bayes classifier. Thyroid-blood repertoire similarity was quantified with the Morisita-Horn index. TCRdb reran the public reads through fastp at Q25 and MiXCR, keeping productive beta chains. For every CDR3 protein sequence, its rows merge into one entry that carries the most common genes and DNA. The V and J calls and clone size are TCRdb's, not the authors'. In this sample the table shows 350,000 to 450,000 distinct CDR3 sequences, around 19% of which occur a single time. The top ten clonotypes cover about 1.6% of the sample.

The investigation overall reported the following: In validation, the model predicted ophthalmopathy progression with about 71% sensitivity and around 72% specificity; some 13 predicted patients were CT-confirmed with GO in a median of approximately six months. The 13-signature model separated ophthalmopathy from stable hyperthyroidism with approximately 90% sensitivity and 81.08% specificity in cross-validation, and 80%/75% in the test set. Most of the expanded thyroid clonotypes with a frequency above 0.001 were also detected in blood, and it was suggested that the thyroid immune response may be reflected by blood repertoires. Sample size was not statistically predetermined, and group allocation was not concealed from the investigators.

The chain joins TRBV28 to TRBJ1-1; there is no confident call for the D gene. Sequencing input: peripheral blood. The origin of this receptor is a woman in her late teens or twenties with Graves' ophthalmopathy. Donor details come from another sample of the same person, matched by shared clones. The nucleotide sequence reads as follows: TGTGCCAGCAGTCCACCCTTAGGGTCCTATGAAGCTTTCTTT. This yields the protein CASSPPLGSYEAFF.